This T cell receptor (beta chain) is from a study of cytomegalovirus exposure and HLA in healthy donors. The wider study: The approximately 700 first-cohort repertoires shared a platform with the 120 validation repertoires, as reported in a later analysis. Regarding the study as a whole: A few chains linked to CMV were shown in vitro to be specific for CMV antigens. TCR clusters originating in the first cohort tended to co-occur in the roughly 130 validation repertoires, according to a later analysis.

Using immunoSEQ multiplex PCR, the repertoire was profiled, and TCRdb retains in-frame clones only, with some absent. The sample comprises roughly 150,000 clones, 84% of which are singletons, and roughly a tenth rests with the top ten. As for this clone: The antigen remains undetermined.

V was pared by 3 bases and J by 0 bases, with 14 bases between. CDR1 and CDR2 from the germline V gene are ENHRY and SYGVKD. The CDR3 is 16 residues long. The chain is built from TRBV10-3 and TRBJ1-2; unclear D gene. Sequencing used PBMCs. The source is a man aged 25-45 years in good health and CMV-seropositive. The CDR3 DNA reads TGTGCCATCAGTGAAACGACTTTCTTCTCTAACTATGGCTACACCTTC. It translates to CAISETTFFSNYGYTF.